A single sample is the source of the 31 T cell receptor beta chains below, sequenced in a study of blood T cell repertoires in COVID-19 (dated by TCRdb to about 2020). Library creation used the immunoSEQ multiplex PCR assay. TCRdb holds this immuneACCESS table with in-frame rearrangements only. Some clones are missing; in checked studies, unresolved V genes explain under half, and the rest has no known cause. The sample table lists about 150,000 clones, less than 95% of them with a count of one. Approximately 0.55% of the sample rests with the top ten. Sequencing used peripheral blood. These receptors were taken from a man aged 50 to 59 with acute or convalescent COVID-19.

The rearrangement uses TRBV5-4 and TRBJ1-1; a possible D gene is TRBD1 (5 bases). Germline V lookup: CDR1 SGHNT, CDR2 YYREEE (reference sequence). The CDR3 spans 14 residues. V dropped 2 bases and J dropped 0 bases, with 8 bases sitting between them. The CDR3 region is CASSLLGVNTEAFF. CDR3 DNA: TGTGCCAGCAGCTTATTAGGGGTGAACACTGAAGCTTTCTTT.

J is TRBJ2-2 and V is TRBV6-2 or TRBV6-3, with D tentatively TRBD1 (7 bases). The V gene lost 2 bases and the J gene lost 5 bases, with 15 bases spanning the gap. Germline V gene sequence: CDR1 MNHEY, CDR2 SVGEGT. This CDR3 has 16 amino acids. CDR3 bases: TGTGCCAGCAGTTACCAAACGCCAGGGGGGACCGGGGAGCTGTTTTTT. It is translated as CASSYQTPGGTGELFF.

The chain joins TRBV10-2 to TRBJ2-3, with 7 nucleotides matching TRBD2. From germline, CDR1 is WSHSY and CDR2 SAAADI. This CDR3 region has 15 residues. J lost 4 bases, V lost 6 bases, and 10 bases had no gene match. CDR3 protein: CASRETSGIADTQYF. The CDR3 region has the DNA TGCGCCAGCAGGGAGACAAGCGGGATCGCAGATACGCAGTATTTT.

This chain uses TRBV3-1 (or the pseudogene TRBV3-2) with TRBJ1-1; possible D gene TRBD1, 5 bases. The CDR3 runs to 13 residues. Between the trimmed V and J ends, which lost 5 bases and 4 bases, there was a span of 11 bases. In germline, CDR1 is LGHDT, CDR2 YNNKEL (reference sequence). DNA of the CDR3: TGTGCCAGCAGCAAAGCGGGGGGCACTGAAGCTTTCTTT. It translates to CASSKAGGTEAFF.

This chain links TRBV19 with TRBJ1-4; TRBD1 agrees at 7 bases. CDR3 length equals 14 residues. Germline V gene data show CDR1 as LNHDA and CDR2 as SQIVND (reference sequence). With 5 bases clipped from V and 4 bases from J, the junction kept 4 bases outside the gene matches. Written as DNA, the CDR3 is TGTGCCAGTAGTTTGGGACAGAATAATGAAAAACTGTTTTTT. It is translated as CASSLGQNNEKLFF.

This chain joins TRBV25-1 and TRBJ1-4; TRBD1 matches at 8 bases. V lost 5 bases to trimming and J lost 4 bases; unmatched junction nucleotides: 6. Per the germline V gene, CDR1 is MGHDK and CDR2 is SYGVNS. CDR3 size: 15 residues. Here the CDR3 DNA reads TGTGCCAGCAGTCCGGCCGGACAGGGTAATGAAAAACTGTTTTTT. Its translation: CASSPAGQGNEKLFF.

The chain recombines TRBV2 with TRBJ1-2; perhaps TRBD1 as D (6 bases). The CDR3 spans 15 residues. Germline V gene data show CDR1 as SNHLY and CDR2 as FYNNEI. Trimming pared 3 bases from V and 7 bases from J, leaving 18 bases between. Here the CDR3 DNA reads TGTGCCAGCAGTGATTCTGGGGGCGCGGTTCTTGGCTACACCTTC. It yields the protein CASSDSGGAVLGYTF.

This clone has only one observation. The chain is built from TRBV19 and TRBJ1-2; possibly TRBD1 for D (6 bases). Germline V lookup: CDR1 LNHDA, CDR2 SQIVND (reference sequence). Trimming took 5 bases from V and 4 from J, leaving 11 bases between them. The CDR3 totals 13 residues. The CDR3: CASSVGTTYGYTF. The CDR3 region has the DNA TGTGCCAGTAGTGTCGGGACAACCTATGGCTACACCTTC.

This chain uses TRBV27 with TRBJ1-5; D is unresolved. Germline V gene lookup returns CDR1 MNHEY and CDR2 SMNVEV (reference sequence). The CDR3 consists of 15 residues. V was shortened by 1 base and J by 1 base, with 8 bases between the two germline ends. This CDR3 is CASSLYGRSNQPQHF. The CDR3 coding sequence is TGTGCCAGCAGTTTATATGGGCGAAGCAATCAGCCCCAGCATTTT.

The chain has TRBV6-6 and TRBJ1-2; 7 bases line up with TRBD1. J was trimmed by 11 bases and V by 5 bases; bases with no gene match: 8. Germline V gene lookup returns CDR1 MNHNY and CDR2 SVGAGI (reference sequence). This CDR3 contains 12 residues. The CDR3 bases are TGTGCCAGCAGTAACCCGACAGGGCGGTACACCTTC. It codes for CASSNPTGRYTF.

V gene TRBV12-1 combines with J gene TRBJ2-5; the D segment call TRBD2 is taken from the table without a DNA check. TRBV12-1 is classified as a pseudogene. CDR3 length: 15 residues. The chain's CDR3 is CASSFLSEDQETQYF. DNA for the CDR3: TGTGCCAGCAGCTTCCTTAGCGAGGATCAAGAGACCCAGTACTTC.

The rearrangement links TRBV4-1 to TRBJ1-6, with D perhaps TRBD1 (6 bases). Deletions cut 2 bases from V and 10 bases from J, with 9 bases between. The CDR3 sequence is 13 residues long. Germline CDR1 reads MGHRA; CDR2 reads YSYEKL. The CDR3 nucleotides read TGCGCCAGCAGCCAATACAGGGAATCACCCCTCCACTTT. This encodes CASSQYRESPLHF.

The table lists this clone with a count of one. The chain's CDR3 is CASSPVGGRDEKLFF. CDR3 DNA: TGTGCCAGCAGCCCCGTGGGGGGGAGAGATGAAAAACTGTTTTTT. This chain connects TRBV3-1 (or the pseudogene TRBV3-2) to TRBJ1-4; D is perhaps TRBD1 (5 bases). From germline, CDR1 is LGHDT and CDR2 YNNKEL (reference sequence). V shed 4 bases and J shed 6 bases, with 15 bases lying between them. CDR3 length: 15 amino acids.

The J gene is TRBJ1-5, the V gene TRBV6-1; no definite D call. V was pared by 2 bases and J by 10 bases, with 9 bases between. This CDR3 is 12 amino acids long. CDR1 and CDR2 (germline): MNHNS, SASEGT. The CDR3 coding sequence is TGTGCCAGCAGTGAACTATCAGGCCCCCAGCATTTT. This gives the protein CASSELSGPQHF.

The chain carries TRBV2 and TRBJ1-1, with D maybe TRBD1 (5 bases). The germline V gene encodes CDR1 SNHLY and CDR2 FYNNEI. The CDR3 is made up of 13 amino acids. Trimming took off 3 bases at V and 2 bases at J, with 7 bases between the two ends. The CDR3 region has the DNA TGTGCCAGCAGTGATGACAGAAACACTGAAGCTTTCTTT. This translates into CASSDDRNTEAFF.

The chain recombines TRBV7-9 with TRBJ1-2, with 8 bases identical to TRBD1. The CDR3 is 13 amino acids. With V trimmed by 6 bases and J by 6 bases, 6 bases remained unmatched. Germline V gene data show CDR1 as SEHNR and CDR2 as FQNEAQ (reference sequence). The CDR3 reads CASSFGQGDGYTF. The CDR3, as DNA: TGTGCCAGCAGTTTCGGACAGGGCGATGGCTACACCTTC.

The CDR3 spells CASSLRSAVAYEQYV. For the CDR3, the DNA is TGTGCCAGCAGCTTGAGGTCGGCGGTGGCCTACGAGCAGTACGTC. The chain carries TRBV7-9 and TRBJ2-7; no clear D gene. Germline V gene sequence: CDR1 SEHNR, CDR2 FQNEAQ (reference sequence). CDR3 length: 15 residues. V was pared by 3 bases and J by 2 bases, with 14 bases between.

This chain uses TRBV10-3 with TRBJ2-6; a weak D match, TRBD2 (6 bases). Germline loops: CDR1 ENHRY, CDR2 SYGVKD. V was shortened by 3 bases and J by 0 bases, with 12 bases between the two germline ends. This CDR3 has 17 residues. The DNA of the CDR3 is TGTGCCATCAGTGAAACAGGACTAAGCTCTGGGGCCAACGTCCTGACTTTC. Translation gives CAISETGLSSGANVLTF.

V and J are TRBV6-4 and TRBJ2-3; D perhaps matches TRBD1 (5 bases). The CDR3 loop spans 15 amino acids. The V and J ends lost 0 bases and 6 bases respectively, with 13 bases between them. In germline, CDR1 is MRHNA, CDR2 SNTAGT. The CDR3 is CASSDSSQGPDTQYF. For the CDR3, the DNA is TGTGCCAGCAGTGACTCTAGCCAGGGCCCCGATACGCAGTATTTT.

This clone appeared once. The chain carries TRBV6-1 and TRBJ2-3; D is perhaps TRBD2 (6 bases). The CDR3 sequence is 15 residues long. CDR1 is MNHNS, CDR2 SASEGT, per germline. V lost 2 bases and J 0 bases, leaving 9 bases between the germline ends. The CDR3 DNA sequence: TGTGCCAGCAGTGAAAGGGGAGGAAGCACAGATACGCAGTATTTT. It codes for CASSERGGSTDTQYF.

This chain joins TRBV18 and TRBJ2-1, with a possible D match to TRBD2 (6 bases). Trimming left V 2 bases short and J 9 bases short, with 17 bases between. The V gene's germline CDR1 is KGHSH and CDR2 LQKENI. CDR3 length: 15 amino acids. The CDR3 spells CASSPGRTDPGEQFF. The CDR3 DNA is TGTGCCAGCTCACCAGGGAGGACGGATCCGGGTGAGCAGTTCTTC. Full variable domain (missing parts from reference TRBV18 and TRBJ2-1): NAGVMQNPRHLVRRRGQEARLRCSPMKGHSHVYWYRQLPEEGLKFMVYLQKENIIDESGMPKERFSAEFPKEGPSILRIQQVVRGDSAAYFCASSPGRTDPGEQFFGPGTRLTVL.

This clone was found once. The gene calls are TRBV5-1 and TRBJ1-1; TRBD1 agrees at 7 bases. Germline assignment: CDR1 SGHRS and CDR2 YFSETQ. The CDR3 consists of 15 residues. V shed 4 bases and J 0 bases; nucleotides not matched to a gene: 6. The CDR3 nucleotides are TGCGCCAGCAGCGAGGGACAGCGAATGAACACTGAAGCTTTCTTT. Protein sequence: CASSEGQRMNTEAFF. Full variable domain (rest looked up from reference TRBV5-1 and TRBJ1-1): KAGVTQTPRYLIKTRGQQVTLSCSPISGHRSVSWYQQTPGQGLQFLFEYFSETQRNKGNFPGRFSGRQFSNSRSEMNVSTLELGDSALYLCASSEGQRMNTEAFFGQGTRLTVV.

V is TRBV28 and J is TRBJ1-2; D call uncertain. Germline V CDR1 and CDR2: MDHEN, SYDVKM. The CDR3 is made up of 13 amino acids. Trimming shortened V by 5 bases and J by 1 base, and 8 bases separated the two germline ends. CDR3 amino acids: CASSHKNNYGYTF. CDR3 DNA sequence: TGTGCCAGCAGTCACAAGAATAACTATGGCTACACCTTC.

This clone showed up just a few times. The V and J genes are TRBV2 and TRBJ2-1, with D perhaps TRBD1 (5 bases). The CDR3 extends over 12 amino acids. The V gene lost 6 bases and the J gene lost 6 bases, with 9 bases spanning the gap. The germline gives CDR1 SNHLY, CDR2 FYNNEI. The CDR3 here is CASRNQGNEQFF. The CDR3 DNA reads TGTGCCAGCAGAAACCAGGGCAATGAGCAGTTCTTC.

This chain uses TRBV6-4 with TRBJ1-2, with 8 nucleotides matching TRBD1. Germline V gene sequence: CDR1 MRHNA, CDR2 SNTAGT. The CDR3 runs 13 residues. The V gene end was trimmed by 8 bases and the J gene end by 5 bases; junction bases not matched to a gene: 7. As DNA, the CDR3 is TGTGCCAGCTCCACAGGGGGGGAATATGGCTACACCTTC. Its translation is CASSTGGEYGYTF.

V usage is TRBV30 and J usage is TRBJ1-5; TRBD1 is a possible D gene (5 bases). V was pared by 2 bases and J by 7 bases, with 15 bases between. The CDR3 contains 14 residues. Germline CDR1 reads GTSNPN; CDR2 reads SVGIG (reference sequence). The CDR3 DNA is TGTGCCTGGAGTTCGACAGCCTTCCCCCAGCCCCAGCATTTT. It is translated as CAWSSTAFPQPQHF. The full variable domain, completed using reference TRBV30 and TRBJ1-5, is SQTIHQWPATLVQPVGSPLSLECTVEGTSNPNLYWYRQAAGRGLQLLFYSVGIGQISSEVPQNLSASRPQDRQFILSSKKLLLSDSGFYLCAWSSTAFPQPQHFGDGTRLSIL.

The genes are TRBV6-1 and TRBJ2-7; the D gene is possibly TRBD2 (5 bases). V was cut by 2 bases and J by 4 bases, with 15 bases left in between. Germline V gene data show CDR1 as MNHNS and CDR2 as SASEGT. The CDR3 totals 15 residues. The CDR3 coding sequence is TGTGCCAGCAGTGAAACCGGGGAAGTTGTATACGAGCAGTACTTC. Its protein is CASSETGEVVYEQYF.

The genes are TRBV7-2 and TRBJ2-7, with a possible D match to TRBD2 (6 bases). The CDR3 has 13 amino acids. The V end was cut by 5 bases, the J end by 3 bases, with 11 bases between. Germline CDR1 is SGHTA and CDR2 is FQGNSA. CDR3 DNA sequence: TGTGCCAGCAGCCCCCCGGGAGTCTACGAGCAGTACTTC. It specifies CASSPPGVYEQYF.

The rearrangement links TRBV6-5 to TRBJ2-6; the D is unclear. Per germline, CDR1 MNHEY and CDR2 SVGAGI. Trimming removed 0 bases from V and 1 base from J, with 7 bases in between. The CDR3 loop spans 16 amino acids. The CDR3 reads CASSYSRLSGANVLTF. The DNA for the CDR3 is TGTGCCAGCAGTTACTCGAGGCTTTCTGGGGCCAACGTCCTGACTTTC.

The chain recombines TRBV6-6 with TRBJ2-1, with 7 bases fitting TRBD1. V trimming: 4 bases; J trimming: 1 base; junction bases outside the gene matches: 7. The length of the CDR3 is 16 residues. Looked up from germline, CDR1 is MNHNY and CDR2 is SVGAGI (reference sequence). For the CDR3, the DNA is TGTGCCAGCAGTTCATACCCGGGACAGTCCTACAATGAGCAGTTCTTC. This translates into CASSSYPGQSYNEQFF.

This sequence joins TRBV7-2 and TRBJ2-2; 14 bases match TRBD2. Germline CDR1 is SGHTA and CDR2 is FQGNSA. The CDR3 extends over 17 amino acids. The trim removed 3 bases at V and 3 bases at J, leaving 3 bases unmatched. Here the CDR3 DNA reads TGTGCCAGCAGCTTTAAGGGACTAGCGGGGGACACCGGGGAGCTGTTTTTT. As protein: CASSFKGLAGDTGELFF.